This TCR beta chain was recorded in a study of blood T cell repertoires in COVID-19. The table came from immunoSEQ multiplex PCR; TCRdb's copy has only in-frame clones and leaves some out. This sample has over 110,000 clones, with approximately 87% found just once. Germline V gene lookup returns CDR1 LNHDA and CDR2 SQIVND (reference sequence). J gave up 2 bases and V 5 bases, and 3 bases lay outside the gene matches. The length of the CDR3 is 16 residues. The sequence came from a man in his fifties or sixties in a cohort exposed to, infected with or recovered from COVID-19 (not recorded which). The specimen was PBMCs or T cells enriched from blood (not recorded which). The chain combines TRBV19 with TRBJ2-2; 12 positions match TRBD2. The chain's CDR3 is CASSASGGANTGELFF. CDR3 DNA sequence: TGTGCCAGTAGTGCTAGCGGGGGGGCCAACACCGGGGAGCTGTTTTTT.